The next 13 T cell receptor beta chains were all read from a single sample in a study of cytomegalovirus exposure and HLA in healthy donors. The PCR used 60 Vbeta and 13 Jbeta primers. The data were produced by immunoSEQ multiplex PCR, yet TCRdb's version contains in-frame clones alone and is incomplete. This repertoire comprises 200,000 to 250,000 clones; its ten largest clones make up less than 1%. Sample: PBMCs. These receptors came from a woman in her 30s in good health and CMV-seropositive.

This chain connects TRBV5-1 to TRBJ1-3; D gene unclear. The ends were cut back, 0 bases at V and 0 bases at J, with 10 bases in the middle. The CDR3 has 16 residues. Per germline, CDR1 SGHRS and CDR2 YFSETQ. CDR3 bases: TGCGCCAGCAGCTTGGACGGTAAACCCTCTGGAAACACCATATATTTT. Translating gives CASSLDGKPSGNTIYF.

The chain recombines TRBV25-1 with TRBJ2-7, with TRBD1 identical over 7 bases. V trimming: 4 bases; J trimming: 2 bases; junction bases outside the gene matches: 5. The CDR3 consists of 14 residues. CDR1 and CDR2 (germline): MGHDK, SYGVNS. CDR3 amino acids: CASSGQGVAYEQYF. CDR3 nucleotides: TGTGCCAGCAGTGGACAGGGAGTTGCCTACGAGCAGTACTTC.

The gene calls are TRBV10-2 and TRBJ2-7; 10 bases are a match to TRBD2. The ends lost 3 bases at V and 5 bases at J; junction bases unmatched: 7. The CDR3 runs to 15 residues. Germline V gene sequence: CDR1 WSHSY, CDR2 SAAADI. DNA for the CDR3: TGCGCCAGCAGTGAATGGAGCGGGAGGGCCCACGAGCAGTACTTC. This gives the protein CASSEWSGRAHEQYF.

The chain combines TRBV9 with TRBJ2-3; 9 nucleotides agree with TRBD2. The CDR3 covers 15 residues. Germline CDR1 SGDLS, CDR2 YYNGEE. The V segment lost 4 bases and the J segment 3 bases; nucleotides outside the gene matches: 6. CDR3 coding DNA: TGTGCCAGCAGCTTAATAGCGGGGGAGACAGATACGCAGTATTTT. Protein sequence: CASSLIAGETDTQYF. Full variable domain (outside the CDR3, taken from reference TRBV9 and TRBJ2-3): DSGVTQTPKHLITATGQRVTLRCSPRSGDLSVYWYQQSLDQGLQFLIQYYNGEERAKGNILERFSAQQFPDLHSELNLSSLELGDSALYFCASSLIAGETDTQYFGPGTRLTVL.

The chain combines TRBV27 with TRBJ2-5; TRBD1 matches at 8 bases. The J call is in doubt because the DNA end fits TRBJ2-7 better. Per germline, CDR1 MNHEY and CDR2 SMNVEV (reference sequence). This CDR3 contains 14 residues. This chain's CDR3 is CASSITTGGHEQYF. The CDR3, as DNA: TGTGCCAGCAGTATAACAACAGGGGGGCACGAGCAGTACTTC.

Concerning this clone itself: This same CDR3 is encoded by further DNA sequences in the sample. V usage is TRBV18 and J usage is TRBJ1-1; TRBD1 agrees at 7 bases. CDR3 length equals 12 residues. Germline CDR1 and CDR2: KGHSH and LQKENI. J lost 7 bases, V lost 3 bases, and 2 bases had no gene match. CDR3 sequence reads: CASSPGQYEAFF. Written as DNA, the CDR3 is TGTGCCAGCTCACCGGGACAGTATGAAGCTTTCTTT. The full variable domain, with the rest looked up from reference TRBV18 and TRBJ1-1, is NAGVMQNPRHLVRRRGQEARLRCSPMKGHSHVYWYRQLPEEGLKFMVYLQKENIIDESGMPKERFSAEFPKEGPSILRIQQVVRGDSAAYFCASSPGQYEAFFGQGTRLTVV.

The genes are TRBV18 and TRBJ2-7, with D maybe TRBD1 (5 bases). This CDR3 contains 13 residues. The V and J ends lost 1 base and 5 bases respectively, with 9 bases between them. The V gene's germline CDR1 is KGHSH and CDR2 LQKENI. The CDR3, as DNA: TGTGCCAGCTCACCACGGCAGGGCAACGAGCAGTACTTC. Translated: CASSPRQGNEQYF.

The chain has TRBV20-1 and TRBJ1-2, with TRBD1 identical over 7 bases. The CDR3 covers 11 residues. Germline values: CDR1 DFQATT, CDR2 SNEGSKA (reference sequence). The V gene end was trimmed by 6 bases and the J gene end by 4 bases; junction bases not matched to a gene: 2. In DNA form, the CDR3 reads TGCAGTGCCGGGACAGCCTATGGCTACACCTTC. Protein: CSAGTAYGYTF.

The rearrangement links TRBV6-5 to TRBJ1-4; tentatively, D is TRBD1 (5 bases). This CDR3 has 14 residues. Looked up from germline, CDR1 is MNHEY and CDR2 is SVGAGI. Trimming pared 6 bases from V and 5 bases from J, leaving 13 bases between. CDR3 residues: CASSVEGRNEKLFF. In DNA, the CDR3 is TGTGCCAGCAGCGTAGAGGGGAGGAATGAAAAACTGTTTTTT.

V and J are TRBV28 and TRBJ1-2, with TRBD1 matching over 9 bases. The CDR3 has 13 residues. Germline V gene data show CDR1 as MDHEN and CDR2 as SYDVKM. V shed 6 bases and J 7 bases; nucleotides not matched to a gene: 6. The CDR3 DNA reads as TGTGCCAGCAGACCGGGACAGGGTGGTGGCTACACCTTC. Its translation is CASRPGQGGGYTF.

The genes are TRBV19 and TRBJ2-6, with D unresolved. The CDR3 spans 13 residues. V lost 5 bases to trimming and J lost 2 bases, with 4 bases between them. CDR1 and CDR2 (germline): LNHDA, SQIVND (reference sequence). The CDR3, as DNA: TGTGCCAGTAGTCAGACTGGGGCCAACGTCCTGACTTTC. Translated: CASSQTGANVLTF.

J is TRBJ2-3 and V is TRBV28; 13 bases agree with TRBD2. Germline CDR1 is MDHEN and CDR2 is SYDVKM. Trimming at V came to 3 bases and at J to 5 bases, leaving 8 bases not matched to a gene. The CDR3 totals 17 residues. The CDR3 DNA follows: TGTGCCAGCAGTTTCTCTCGGACTAGCGGGAGTCAAGATACGCAGTATTTT. Translating gives CASSFSRTSGSQDTQYF.

The chain has TRBV7-2 and TRBJ1-1; possible D gene TRBD1, 5 bases. CDR1 and CDR2 from the germline V gene are SGHTA and FQGNSA. The length of the CDR3 is 13 residues. Trimming cost V 1 base and J 5 bases, with 8 bases left between them. In DNA, the CDR3 is TGTGCCAGCAGCTTAGTTGGACAAACTGAAGCTTTCTTT. Protein sequence: CASSLVGQTEAFF. Supplemented by reference TRBV7-2 and TRBJ1-1, the full variable domain reads GAGVSQSPSNKVTEKGKDVELRCDPISGHTALYWYRQSLGQGLEFLIYFQGNSAPDKSGLPSDRFSAERTGGSVSTLTIQRTQQEDSAVYLCASSLVGQTEAFFGQGTRLTVV.